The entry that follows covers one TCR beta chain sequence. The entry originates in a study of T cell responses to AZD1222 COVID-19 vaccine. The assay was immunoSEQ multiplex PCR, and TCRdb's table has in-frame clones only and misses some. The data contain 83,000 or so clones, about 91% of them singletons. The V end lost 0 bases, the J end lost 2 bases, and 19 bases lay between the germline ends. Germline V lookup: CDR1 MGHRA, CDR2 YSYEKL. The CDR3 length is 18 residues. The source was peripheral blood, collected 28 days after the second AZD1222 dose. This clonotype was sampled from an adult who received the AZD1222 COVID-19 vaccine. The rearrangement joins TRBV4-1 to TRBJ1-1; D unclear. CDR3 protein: CASSQDGWHGPSNTEAFF. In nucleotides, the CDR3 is TGCGCCAGCAGCCAAGATGGATGGCACGGACCATCCAACACTGAAGCTTTCTTT.